This T cell receptor (beta chain) derives from a study of technical replicates of blood from a handful of donors. Sequencing used immunoSEQ multiplex PCR; TCRdb keeps in-frame clones, though not all of them. This repertoire shows tens of thousands of clones, roughly 94% found once; its top ten account for roughly 0.28%. The CDR3 contains 15 residues. Trimming stripped 3 bases from V and 5 bases from J, with 16 bases between. Germline assignment: CDR1 MGHRA and CDR2 YSYEKL. J is TRBJ1-1 and V is TRBV4-1, with D possibly being TRBD1 (6 bases). The sample consisted of T cells isolated from PBMCs. This clonotype was sampled from a human donor in good health. Here the CDR3 DNA reads TGCGCCAGCAGCCAGCTACAGGGTTTACGGACTGAAGCTTTCTTT. This translates into CASSQLQGLRTEAFF.